This T cell receptor beta chain was captured by sequencing in a study of blood T cell repertoires in COVID-19. Study context: Samples of COVID-19 (acute and convalescent) were obtained from the United States, Italy and Spain. T cells, B-cell-depleted T cells, or PBMCs provided the cDNA or gDNA that served as material.

In the original workflow: How many nucleated cells were present was estimated from reference gene primer amplification. Some clones are missing from TCRdb's copy, which holds only in-frame ones; the method was immunoSEQ multiplex PCR. V and J calls and clone size come straight from that table; D and trimming were deduced from the DNA. The top ten clones hold approximately 3.7% of a sample with over 200,000 clones, roughly nine tenths of them seen once. The V end was cut by 5 bases, the J end by 6 bases, with 10 bases between. CDR3 length: 12 residues. Germline loops: CDR1 MGHDK, CDR2 SYGVNS. The rearrangement joins TRBV25-1 to TRBJ1-1, with D possibly matching TRBD1 (5 bases). The sequence was collected from a man aged 55-75 years who had recovered from COVID-19. Specimen: peripheral blood. CDR3 coding DNA: TGTGCCAGCAGTAAGGGGTACGCTGAAGCTTTCTTT. This encodes CASSKGYAEAFF.